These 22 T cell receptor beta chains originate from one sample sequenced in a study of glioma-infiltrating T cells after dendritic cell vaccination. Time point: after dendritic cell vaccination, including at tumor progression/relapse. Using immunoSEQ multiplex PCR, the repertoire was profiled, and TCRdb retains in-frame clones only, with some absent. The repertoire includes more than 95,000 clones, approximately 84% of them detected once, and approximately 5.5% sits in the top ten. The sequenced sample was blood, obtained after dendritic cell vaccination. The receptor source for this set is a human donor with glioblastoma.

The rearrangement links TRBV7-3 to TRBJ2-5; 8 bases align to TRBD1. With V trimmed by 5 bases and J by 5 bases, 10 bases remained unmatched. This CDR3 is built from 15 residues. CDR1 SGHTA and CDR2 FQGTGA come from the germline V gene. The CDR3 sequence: CASSPIRTGTETQYF. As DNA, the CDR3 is TGTGCCAGCAGCCCTATACGGACAGGGACCGAGACCCAGTACTTC.

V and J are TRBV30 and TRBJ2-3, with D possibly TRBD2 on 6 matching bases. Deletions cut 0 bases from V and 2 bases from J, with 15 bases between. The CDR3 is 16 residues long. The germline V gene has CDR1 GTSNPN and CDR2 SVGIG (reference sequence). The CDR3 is CAWSVGGPGSTDTQYF. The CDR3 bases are TGTGCCTGGAGTGTCGGGGGACCGGGGTCCACAGATACGCAGTATTTT. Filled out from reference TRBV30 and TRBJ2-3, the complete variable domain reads SQTIHQWPATLVQPVGSPLSLECTVEGTSNPNLYWYRQAAGRGLQLLFYSVGIGQISSEVPQNLSASRPQDRQFILSSKKLLLSDSGFYLCAWSVGGPGSTDTQYFGPGTRLTVL.

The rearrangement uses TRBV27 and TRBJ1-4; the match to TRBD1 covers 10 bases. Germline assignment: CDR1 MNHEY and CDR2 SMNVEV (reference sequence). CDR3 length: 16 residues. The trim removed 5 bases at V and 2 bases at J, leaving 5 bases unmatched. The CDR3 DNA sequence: TGTGCCAGCAGTAAGGGACAGGGGTTCACTAATGAAAAACTGTTTTTT. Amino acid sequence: CASSKGQGFTNEKLFF.

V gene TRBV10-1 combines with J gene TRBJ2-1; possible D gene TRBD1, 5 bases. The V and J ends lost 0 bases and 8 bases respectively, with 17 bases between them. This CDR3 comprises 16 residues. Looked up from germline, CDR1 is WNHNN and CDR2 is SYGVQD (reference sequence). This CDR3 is CASSESGRGQRDEQFF. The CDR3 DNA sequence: TGCGCCAGCAGTGAGTCGGGTAGGGGCCAAAGGGATGAGCAGTTCTTC.

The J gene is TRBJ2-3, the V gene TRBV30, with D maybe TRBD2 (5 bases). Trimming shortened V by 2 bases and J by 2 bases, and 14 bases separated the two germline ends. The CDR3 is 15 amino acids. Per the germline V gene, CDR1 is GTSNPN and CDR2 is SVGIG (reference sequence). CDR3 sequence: CAWSLGRGFTDTQYF. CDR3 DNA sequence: TGTGCCTGGAGTTTAGGTCGGGGTTTCACAGATACGCAGTATTTT. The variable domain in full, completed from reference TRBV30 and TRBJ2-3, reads SQTIHQWPATLVQPVGSPLSLECTVEGTSNPNLYWYRQAAGRGLQLLFYSVGIGQISSEVPQNLSASRPQDRQFILSSKKLLLSDSGFYLCAWSLGRGFTDTQYFGPGTRLTVL.

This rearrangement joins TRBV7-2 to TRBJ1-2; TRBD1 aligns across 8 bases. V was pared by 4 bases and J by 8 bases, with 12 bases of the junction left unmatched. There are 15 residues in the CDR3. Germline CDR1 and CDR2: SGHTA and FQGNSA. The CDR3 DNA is TGTGCCAGCAGCTCACTAGGTGCAGGGGGCTGGGGCTACACCTTC. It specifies CASSSLGAGGWGYTF.

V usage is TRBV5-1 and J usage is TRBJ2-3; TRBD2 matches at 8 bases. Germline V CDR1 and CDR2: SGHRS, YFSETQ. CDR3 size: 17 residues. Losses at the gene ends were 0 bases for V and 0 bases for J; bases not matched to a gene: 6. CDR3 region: CASSLARLATSTDTQYF. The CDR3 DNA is TGCGCCAGCAGCTTGGCTCGACTAGCGACAAGCACAGATACGCAGTATTTT.

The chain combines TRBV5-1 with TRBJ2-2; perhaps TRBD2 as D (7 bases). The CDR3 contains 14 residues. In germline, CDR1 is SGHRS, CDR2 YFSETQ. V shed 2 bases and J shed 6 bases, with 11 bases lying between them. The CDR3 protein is CASSFGGASGELFF. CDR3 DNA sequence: TGCGCCAGCAGCTTTGGGGGGGCATCCGGGGAGCTGTTTTTT.

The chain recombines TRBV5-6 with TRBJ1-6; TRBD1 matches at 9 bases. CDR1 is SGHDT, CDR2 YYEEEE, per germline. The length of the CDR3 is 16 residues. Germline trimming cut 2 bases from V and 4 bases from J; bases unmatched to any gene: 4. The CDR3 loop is CASSLTGTGYNSPLHF. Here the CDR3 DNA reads TGTGCCAGCAGCTTAACCGGGACAGGGTATAATTCACCCCTCCACTTT.

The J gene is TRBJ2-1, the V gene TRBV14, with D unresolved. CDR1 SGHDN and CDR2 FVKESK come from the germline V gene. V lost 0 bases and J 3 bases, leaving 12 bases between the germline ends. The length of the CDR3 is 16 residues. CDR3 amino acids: CASSQDEPRFYNEQFF. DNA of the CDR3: TGTGCCAGCAGCCAAGACGAGCCTCGCTTCTACAATGAGCAGTTCTTC.

The CDR3 loop is CASNPGQELYGYTF. As DNA, the CDR3 is TGCGCCAGCAACCCCGGACAGGAATTATATGGCTACACCTTC. The chain combines TRBV5-1 with TRBJ1-2; TRBD1 aligns across 7 bases. Unmatched junction bases numbered 10, after V lost 6 bases and J lost 5 bases. Germline V gene data show CDR1 as SGHRS and CDR2 as YFSETQ. The CDR3 is 14 residues long. Using reference TRBV5-1 and TRBJ1-2 for the parts outside the CDR3, the full variable domain is KAGVTQTPRYLIKTRGQQVTLSCSPISGHRSVSWYQQTPGQGLQFLFEYFSETQRNKGNFPGRFSGRQFSNSRSEMNVSTLELGDSALYLCASNPGQELYGYTFGSGTRLTVV.

The CDR3 here is CASSLERTSGRTEQFF. CDR3 nucleotide sequence: TGTGCCAGCAGTTTAGAAAGGACTAGCGGGAGGACTGAGCAGTTCTTC. This chain uses TRBV27 with TRBJ2-1, with 14 bases fitting TRBD2. CDR3 length: 16 residues. Germline CDR1 reads MNHEY; CDR2 reads SMNVEV (reference sequence). V shed 2 bases, J shed 9 bases, and the junction held 6 bases outside the gene matches.

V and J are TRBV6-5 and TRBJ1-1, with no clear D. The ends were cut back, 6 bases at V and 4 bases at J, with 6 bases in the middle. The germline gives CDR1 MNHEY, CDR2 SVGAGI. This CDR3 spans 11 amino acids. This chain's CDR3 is CASSRSTEAFF. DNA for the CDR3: TGTGCCAGCAGCCGGAGCACTGAAGCTTTCTTT.

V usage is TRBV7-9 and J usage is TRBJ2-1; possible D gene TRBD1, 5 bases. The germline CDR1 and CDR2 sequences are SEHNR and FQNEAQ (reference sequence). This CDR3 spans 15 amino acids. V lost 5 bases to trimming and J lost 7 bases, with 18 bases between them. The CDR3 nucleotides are TGTGCCAGCAGCCCACCTTTCCGTCAGGGAAATGAGCAGTTCTTC. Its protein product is CASSPPFRQGNEQFF.

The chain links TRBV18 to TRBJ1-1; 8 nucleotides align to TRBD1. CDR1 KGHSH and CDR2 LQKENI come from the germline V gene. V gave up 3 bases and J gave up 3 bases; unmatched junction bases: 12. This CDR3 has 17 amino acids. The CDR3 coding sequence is TGTGCCAGCTCACCCAGGGGGCCTTCGTCGTTGGACACTGAAGCTTTCTTT. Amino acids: CASSPRGPSSLDTEAFF.

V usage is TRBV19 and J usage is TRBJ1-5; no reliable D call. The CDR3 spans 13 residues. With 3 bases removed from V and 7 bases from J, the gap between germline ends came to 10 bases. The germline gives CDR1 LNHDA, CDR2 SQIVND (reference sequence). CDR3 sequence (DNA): TGTGCCAGTAGTATCGTCCCTAGGCAGCCCCAGCATTTT. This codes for CASSIVPRQPQHF.

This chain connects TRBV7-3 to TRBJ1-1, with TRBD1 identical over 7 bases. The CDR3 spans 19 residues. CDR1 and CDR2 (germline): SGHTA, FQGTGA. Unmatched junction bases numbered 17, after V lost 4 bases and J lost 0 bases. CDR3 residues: CASSWGPLPTGIMNTEAFF. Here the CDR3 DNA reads TGTGCCAGCAGCTGGGGCCCACTCCCGACAGGGATCATGAACACTGAAGCTTTCTTT.

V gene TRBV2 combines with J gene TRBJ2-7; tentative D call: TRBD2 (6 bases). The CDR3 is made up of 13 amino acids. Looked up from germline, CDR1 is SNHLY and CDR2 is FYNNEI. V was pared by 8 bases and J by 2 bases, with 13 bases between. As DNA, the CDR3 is TGTGCCAGCGGCCGGGACTCCACCTACGAGCAGTACTTC. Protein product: CASGRDSTYEQYF.

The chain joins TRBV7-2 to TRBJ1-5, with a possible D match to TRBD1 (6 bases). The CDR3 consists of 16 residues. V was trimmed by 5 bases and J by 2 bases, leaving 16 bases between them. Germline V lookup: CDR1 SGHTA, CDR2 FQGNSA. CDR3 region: CASSPLGGRGNQPQHF. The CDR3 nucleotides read TGTGCCAGCAGCCCTTTAGGGGGACGGGGCAATCAGCCCCAGCATTTT. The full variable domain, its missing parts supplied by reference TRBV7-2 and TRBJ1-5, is GAGVSQSPSNKVTEKGKDVELRCDPISGHTALYWYRQSLGQGLEFLIYFQGNSAPDKSGLPSDRFSAERTGGSVSTLTIQRTQQEDSAVYLCASSPLGGRGNQPQHFGDGTRLSIL.

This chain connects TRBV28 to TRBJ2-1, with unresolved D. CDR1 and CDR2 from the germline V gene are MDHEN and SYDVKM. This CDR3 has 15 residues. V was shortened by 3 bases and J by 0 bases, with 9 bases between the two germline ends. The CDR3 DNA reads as TGTGCCAGCAGTTTCCGGGTCAGCTCCTACAATGAGCAGTTCTTC. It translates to CASSFRVSSYNEQFF.

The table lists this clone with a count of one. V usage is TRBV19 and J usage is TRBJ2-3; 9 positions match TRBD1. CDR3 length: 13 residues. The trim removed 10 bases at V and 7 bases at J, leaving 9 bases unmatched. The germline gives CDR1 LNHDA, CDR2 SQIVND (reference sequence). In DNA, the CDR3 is TGTGCCACCGCCGACAGGGGGGTCAATACGCAGTATTTT. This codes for CATADRGVNTQYF.

The CDR3 DNA follows: TGTGCCAGCAGCGTTAGCTATGGCTACACCTTC. This sequence encodes CASSVSYGYTF. This chain joins TRBV28 and TRBJ1-2; D call uncertain. V dropped 6 bases and J dropped 4 bases, with 6 bases sitting between them. Germline assignment: CDR1 MDHEN and CDR2 SYDVKM. This CDR3 is built from 11 residues.